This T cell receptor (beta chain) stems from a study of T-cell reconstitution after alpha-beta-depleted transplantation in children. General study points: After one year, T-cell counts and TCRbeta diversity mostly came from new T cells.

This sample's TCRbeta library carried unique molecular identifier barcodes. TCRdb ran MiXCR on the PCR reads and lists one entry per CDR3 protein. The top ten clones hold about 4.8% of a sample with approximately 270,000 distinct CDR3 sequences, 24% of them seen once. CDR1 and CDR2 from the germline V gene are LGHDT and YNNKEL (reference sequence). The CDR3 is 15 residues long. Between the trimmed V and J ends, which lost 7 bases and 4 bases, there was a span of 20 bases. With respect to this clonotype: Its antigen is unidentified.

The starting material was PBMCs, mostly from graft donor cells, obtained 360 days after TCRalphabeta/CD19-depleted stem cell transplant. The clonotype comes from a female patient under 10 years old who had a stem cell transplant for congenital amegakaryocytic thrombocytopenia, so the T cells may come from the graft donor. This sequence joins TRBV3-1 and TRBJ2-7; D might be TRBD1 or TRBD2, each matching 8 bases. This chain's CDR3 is CASNREGQVYYEQYF. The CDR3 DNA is TGTGCCAGCAACCGGGAGGGACAGGTGTATTACGAGCAGTACTTC.